This TCR beta chain was profiled in a study of control samples from healthy donors and cancer patients (dated by TCRdb to the early 2020s). The CDR3 numbers 15 residues from cysteine through phenylalanine. Of the read, only the CDR3 DNA is kept; its 45 bases are in frame from base 1. V lost 2 bases and J lost 2 bases, and the count of bases not matched to a germline gene is 4. CDR1 and CDR2, looked up from the germline V gene (reference sequence), are SGHKS and YYEKEE. The library was generated by the immunoSEQ multiplex PCR assay. Here the immuneACCESS table is served through TCRdb, limited to in-frame sequences with V and J called. Missing clones are a known gap in these copies; in checked studies unresolved V genes cover under half, and the rest lacks a known reason. Counted in this sample were roughly 79,000 clones; over 65% of them appeared once. The top ten hold over 12% of the sample. Comments on this clone: Its binding antigen is unknown. The input lacks base qualities; no much larger clone sits a single base away.

The sequence was collected from a man aged 45-65 years in good health. The sample was blood. Here the chain combines TRBV5-5 and TRBJ2-7, with TRBD2 matching 10 junction bases. The CDR3 has the sequence CASSLLAGTTYEQYF. Here is the DNA: TGTGCCAGCAGCTTACTAGCGGGAACGACCTACGAGCAGTACTTC.